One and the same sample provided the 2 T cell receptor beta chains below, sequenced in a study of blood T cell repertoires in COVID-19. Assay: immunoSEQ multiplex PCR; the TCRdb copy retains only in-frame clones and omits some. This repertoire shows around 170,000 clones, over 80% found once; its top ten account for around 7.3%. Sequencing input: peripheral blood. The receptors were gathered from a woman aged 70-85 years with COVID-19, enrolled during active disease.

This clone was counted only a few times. The chain's CDR3 is CASKLTGTSVDTQYF. The DNA of the CDR3 is TGTGCCAGCAAGCTTACGGGGACTAGCGTGGATACGCAGTATTTT. The chain combines TRBV5-4 with TRBJ2-3; 10 bases fit TRBD2. The V gene's germline CDR1 is SGHNT and CDR2 YYREEE (reference sequence). J was trimmed by 6 bases and V by 6 bases; bases with no gene match: 10. The CDR3 sequence is 15 residues long.

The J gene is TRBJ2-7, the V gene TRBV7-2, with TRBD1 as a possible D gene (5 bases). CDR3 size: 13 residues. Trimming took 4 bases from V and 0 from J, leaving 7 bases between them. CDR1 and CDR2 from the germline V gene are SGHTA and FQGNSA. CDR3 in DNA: TGTGCCAGCAGCTCCCAGGGCTCCTACGAGCAGTACTTC. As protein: CASSSQGSYEQYF.